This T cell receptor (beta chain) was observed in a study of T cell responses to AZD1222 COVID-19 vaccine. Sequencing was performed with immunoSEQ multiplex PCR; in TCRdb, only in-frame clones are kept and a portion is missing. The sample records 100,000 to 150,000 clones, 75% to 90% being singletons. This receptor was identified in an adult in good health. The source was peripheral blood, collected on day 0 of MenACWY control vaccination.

CDR3 residues: CASSLMAGGNEKLFF. Written as DNA, the CDR3 is TGTGCCAGCAGTTTGATGGCAGGGGGGAATGAAAAACTGTTTTTT. The chain joins TRBV27 to TRBJ1-4, with 7 bases identical to TRBD1. V lost 3 bases, J lost 5 bases, and 6 bases stayed unmatched. This CDR3 is 15 amino acids long. Germline assignment: CDR1 MNHEY and CDR2 SMNVEV (reference sequence).